A selection of T cell receptor beta chains follows, all from one sample in a study of Ad26.COV2.S vaccination and SARS-CoV-2 variants. Generated by immunoSEQ multiplex PCR, the TCRdb table keeps only in-frame clones and is missing some. The sample has nearly 400,000 clones, around nine tenths seen once. Here the sequenced sample was peripheral blood, taken in a trial of Ad26.COV2.S vaccine versus placebo. These receptors all come from a person aged 18-65 years who received the Ad26.COV2.S COVID-19 vaccine or a placebo. Both conserved end residues are part of each CDR3. The order of the fields is CDR3 length, V gene, clone size, D gene, J gene, CDR3 DNA, CDR3 protein. D genes are given only for firm matches. Part of the rows lack a size; the others show once, few, many or a class for expanded clones.

CDR3 length: 15
V gene: TRBV11-2
clone size: .
D gene: .
J gene: TRBJ2-3
CDR3 DNA: TGTGCCAGCAGCTCGAGGTCGGGGGCCCCAGATACGCAGTATTTT
CDR3 protein: CASSSRSGAPDTQYF

CDR3 length: 13
V gene: TRBV3-1/TRBV3-2
clone size: .
D gene: .
J gene: TRBJ1-5
CDR3 DNA: TGTGCCAGCAGCCAGGCCCCCCATCAGCCCCAGCATTTT
CDR3 protein: CASSQAPHQPQHF

CDR3 length: 15
V gene: TRBV24-1
clone size: .
D gene: .
J gene: TRBJ2-7
CDR3 DNA: TGTGCCACCAGTGATTCAGGGGACCTCTCCTACGAGCAGTACTTC
CDR3 protein: CATSDSGDLSYEQYF

CDR3 length: 13
V gene: TRBV27
clone size: .
D gene: .
J gene: TRBJ2-7
CDR3 DNA: TGTGCCAGCGGCCTGACGGCCTCCTACGAGCAGTACTTC
CDR3 protein: CASGLTASYEQYF

CDR3 length: 12
V gene: TRBV28
clone size: .
D gene: .
J gene: TRBJ1-2
CDR3 DNA: TGTGCCAGCAGTTTACCCGGCTATGGCTACACCTTC
CDR3 protein: CASSLPGYGYTF

CDR3 length: 14
V gene: TRBV28
clone size: .
D gene: .
J gene: TRBJ1-5
CDR3 DNA: TGTGCCAGCAGGCACCCAGGGCTCAATCAGCCCCAGCATTTT
CDR3 protein: CASRHPGLNQPQHF

CDR3 length: 15
V gene: TRBV27
clone size: .
D gene: .
J gene: TRBJ2-1
CDR3 DNA: TGTGCCAGCAGTTTAGGACTGCCGACCTACAATGAGCAGTTCTTC
CDR3 protein: CASSLGLPTYNEQFF

CDR3 length: 15
V gene: TRBV14
clone size: .
D gene: TRBD2
J gene: TRBJ2-1
CDR3 DNA: TGTGCCAGCAGCCGCACTAGCGGGAACTACAATGAGCAGTTCTTC
CDR3 protein: CASSRTSGNYNEQFF

CDR3 length: 15
V gene: TRBV5-5
clone size: few
D gene: .
J gene: TRBJ1-5
CDR3 DNA: TGTGCCAGCAGCCCTAGGCAGGGACCCGAGTCGCCCCAGCATTTT
CDR3 protein: CASSPRQGPESPQHF

CDR3 length: 14
V gene: TRBV28
clone size: .
D gene: TRBD1
J gene: TRBJ1-2
CDR3 DNA: TGTGCCAGCAGTTTAGCCTACAGGGGCTATGGCTACACCTTC
CDR3 protein: CASSLAYRGYGYTF

CDR3 length: 14
V gene: TRBV19
clone size: .
D gene: .
J gene: TRBJ1-2
CDR3 DNA: TGTGCCAGTAGTATAGATCGGGAGGTGAATGGCTACACCTTC
CDR3 protein: CASSIDREVNGYTF

CDR3 length: 13
V gene: TRBV29-1
clone size: .
D gene: .
J gene: TRBJ1-1
CDR3 DNA: TGCAGCGTTGTGGTTACGGCGAACACTGAAGCTTTCTTT
CDR3 protein: CSVVVTANTEAFF

CDR3 length: 13
V gene: TRBV6-5
clone size: .
D gene: .
J gene: TRBJ1-1
CDR3 DNA: TGTGCCAGCAGCGACCGGGCCCACACTGAAGCTTTCTTT
CDR3 protein: CASSDRAHTEAFF

CDR3 length: 13
V gene: TRBV7-9
clone size: .
D gene: TRBD1
J gene: TRBJ1-2
CDR3 DNA: TGTGCCAGCAGCACCACAGGGGTGAGTGGCTACACCTTC
CDR3 protein: CASSTTGVSGYTF

CDR3 length: 15
V gene: TRBV24-1
clone size: .
D gene: .
J gene: TRBJ2-2
CDR3 DNA: TGTGCCACCACACAAGCGGGTTTGAGCACCGGGGAGCTGTTTTTT
CDR3 protein: CATTQAGLSTGELFF

CDR3 length: 16
V gene: TRBV11-3
clone size: once
D gene: TRBD2
J gene: TRBJ2-1
CDR3 DNA: TGTGCCAGCAGCCGTGATGGCGGGAGGGTGGGCAATGAGCAGTTCTTC
CDR3 protein: CASSRDGGRVGNEQFF

CDR3 length: 15
V gene: TRBV7-9
clone size: .
D gene: TRBD2
J gene: TRBJ2-1
CDR3 DNA: TGTGCCAGCAGCTCGGGACTAGCGGTATACAATGAGCAGTTCTTC
CDR3 protein: CASSSGLAVYNEQFF

CDR3 length: 13
V gene: TRBV11-2
clone size: .
D gene: .
J gene: TRBJ2-5
CDR3 DNA: TGTGCCAGCAGCCCGGGAAATGGAGAGACCCAGTACTTC
CDR3 protein: CASSPGNGETQYF

CDR3 length: 14
V gene: TRBV18
clone size: .
D gene: .
J gene: TRBJ2-3
CDR3 DNA: TGTGCCAGCTCACCCGGACAGAGCACAGATACGCAGTATTTT
CDR3 protein: CASSPGQSTDTQYF

CDR3 length: 13
V gene: TRBV11-2
clone size: .
D gene: .
J gene: TRBJ2-7
CDR3 DNA: TGTGCCAGCAGCTCCCTAAGCGTCCCCGAGCAGTACTTC
CDR3 protein: CASSSLSVPEQYF

CDR3 length: 13
V gene: TRBV11-2
clone size: .
D gene: .
J gene: TRBJ2-1
CDR3 DNA: TGTGCCAGCAGCTTCGACCGATCGAATGAGCAGTTCTTC
CDR3 protein: CASSFDRSNEQFF

CDR3 length: 13
V gene: TRBV3-1/TRBV3-2
clone size: .
D gene: TRBD2
J gene: TRBJ2-5
CDR3 DNA: TGTGCGACATTAGCGGGAGAGCTGGAGACCCAGTACTTC
CDR3 protein: CATLAGELETQYF

CDR3 length: 12
V gene: TRBV30
clone size: .
D gene: .
J gene: TRBJ1-6
CDR3 DNA: TGTGCCTGGAGAATTTTAAATTCACCCCTCCACTTT
CDR3 protein: CAWRILNSPLHF

CDR3 length: 18
V gene: TRBV4-3
clone size: .
D gene: TRBD2
J gene: TRBJ2-3
CDR3 DNA: TGCGCCAGCAGCCAAGAAGTGGATGCGGGAGGGATCACAGATACGCAGTATTTT
CDR3 protein: CASSQEVDAGGITDTQYF

CDR3 length: 13
V gene: TRBV2
clone size: .
D gene: TRBD1
J gene: TRBJ2-7
CDR3 DNA: TGTGCCAGCGGAGACAGGGTAATCCGCGAGCAGTACTTC
CDR3 protein: CASGDRVIREQYF

CDR3 length: 15
V gene: TRBV9
clone size: .
D gene: TRBD1
J gene: TRBJ1-6
CDR3 DNA: TGTGCCAGCAGCGTAGAAGCAGGGGGGAATTCACCCCTCCACTTT
CDR3 protein: CASSVEAGGNSPLHF

CDR3 length: 14
V gene: TRBV6-5
clone size: .
D gene: .
J gene: TRBJ2-7
CDR3 DNA: TGTGCCGCGGCGGACTCAAGTCTACCCTACGAGCAGTACTTC
CDR3 protein: CAAADSSLPYEQYF

CDR3 length: 15
V gene: TRBV28
clone size: .
D gene: TRBD1
J gene: TRBJ1-2
CDR3 DNA: TGTGCCAGCAGTCCCGGCCGACAGGGGGCGGGTGGCTACACCTTC
CDR3 protein: CASSPGRQGAGGYTF

CDR3 length: 12
V gene: TRBV19
clone size: few
D gene: .
J gene: TRBJ2-2
CDR3 DNA: TGTGCCAGTAGTCCGTTCCCCGGGGAGCTGTTTTTT
CDR3 protein: CASSPFPGELFF

CDR3 length: 16
V gene: TRBV28
clone size: .
D gene: .
J gene: TRBJ1-5
CDR3 DNA: TGTGCCAGCAGCCCCATAAAGGTCCTAGGGAATCAGCCCCAGCATTTT
CDR3 protein: CASSPIKVLGNQPQHF

CDR3 length: 14
V gene: TRBV10-3
clone size: .
D gene: .
J gene: TRBJ2-7
CDR3 DNA: TGTGCCATCAGTGTTGGCGCAGGGAATGACGAGCAGTACTTC
CDR3 protein: CAISVGAGNDEQYF

CDR3 length: 15
V gene: TRBV6-5
clone size: .
D gene: .
J gene: TRBJ2-6
CDR3 DNA: TGTGCCAGCAGTCCGGACGGTTCTGGGGCCAACGTCCTGACTTTC
CDR3 protein: CASSPDGSGANVLTF

CDR3 length: 13
V gene: TRBV10-2
clone size: .
D gene: .
J gene: TRBJ2-2
CDR3 DNA: TGCGCCAGCAACACAGTGAACACCGGGGAGCTGTTTTTT
CDR3 protein: CASNTVNTGELFF

CDR3 length: 15
V gene: TRBV5-4
clone size: .
D gene: TRBD2
J gene: TRBJ2-1
CDR3 DNA: TGTGCCAGCAGCTTGGGGACTAGCGCCTACAATGAGCAGTTCTTC
CDR3 protein: CASSLGTSAYNEQFF

CDR3 length: 16
V gene: TRBV4-2
clone size: .
D gene: .
J gene: TRBJ2-1
CDR3 DNA: TGTGCCAGCAGCCAAGACGAAGGGAGCTCCTACAATGAGCAGTTCTTC
CDR3 protein: CASSQDEGSSYNEQFF

CDR3 length: 15
V gene: TRBV4-1
clone size: .
D gene: .
J gene: TRBJ1-2
CDR3 DNA: TGCGCCAGCAGCCAAGAGAGCTTAGCCCTCTATGGCTACACCTTC
CDR3 protein: CASSQESLALYGYTF

CDR3 length: 14
V gene: TRBV6-1
clone size: .
D gene: .
J gene: TRBJ2-5
CDR3 DNA: TGTGCCAGCAGTGAACAAGCGGTACGGGAGACCCAGTACTTC
CDR3 protein: CASSEQAVRETQYF

CDR3 length: 15
V gene: TRBV6-2/TRBV6-3
clone size: .
D gene: .
J gene: TRBJ1-3
CDR3 DNA: TGTGCCAGCAGTTACGCTGCGTCCTCTGGAAACACCATATATTTT
CDR3 protein: CASSYAASSGNTIYF

CDR3 length: 16
V gene: TRBV7-8
clone size: .
D gene: TRBD1
J gene: TRBJ1-2
CDR3 DNA: TGTGCCAGCAGCTCCTTGACCGGGACAGGCTACTATGGCTACACCTTC
CDR3 protein: CASSSLTGTGYYGYTF

CDR3 length: 15
V gene: TRBV27
clone size: once
D gene: TRBD2
J gene: TRBJ2-7
CDR3 DNA: TGTGCCAGCCGGCCGGTAGGAGCGGGACCCTACGAGCAGTACTTC
CDR3 protein: CASRPVGAGPYEQYF

CDR3 length: 16
V gene: TRBV27
clone size: .
D gene: .
J gene: TRBJ2-7
CDR3 DNA: TGTGCCAGCAGTTTAGGGGCCAGGGTTGAGTCCTACGAGCAGTACTTC
CDR3 protein: CASSLGARVESYEQYF

CDR3 length: 14
V gene: TRBV9
clone size: .
D gene: .
J gene: TRBJ2-5
CDR3 DNA: TGTGCCAGCAGCGTAGGAGTAGAGGAAGAGACCCAGTACTTC
CDR3 protein: CASSVGVEEETQYF

CDR3 length: 14
V gene: TRBV18
clone size: .
D gene: .
J gene: TRBJ2-5
CDR3 DNA: TGTGCCAGCTCACCACCGAACGAGCGGGAGACCCAGTACTTC
CDR3 protein: CASSPPNERETQYF

CDR3 length: 15
V gene: TRBV28
clone size: .
D gene: TRBD2
J gene: TRBJ2-2
CDR3 DNA: TGTGCCAGCACCCCGGGACTAGCGAACACCGGGGAGCTGTTTTTT
CDR3 protein: CASTPGLANTGELFF

CDR3 length: 18
V gene: TRBV21-1
clone size: .
D gene: .
J gene: TRBJ1-5
CDR3 DNA: TGTGCCAGCAGCAAAGGTACCACCCCCGGCGGGCAGGGCAGGCCCCAGCATTTT
CDR3 protein: CASSKGTTPGGQGRPQHF

CDR3 length: 15
V gene: TRBV5-5
clone size: .
D gene: .
J gene: TRBJ2-2
CDR3 DNA: TGTGCCAGCAGCTTAGGGCGGGGGAACACCGGGGAGCTGTTTTTT
CDR3 protein: CASSLGRGNTGELFF

CDR3 length: 14
V gene: TRBV7-2
clone size: .
D gene: TRBD2
J gene: TRBJ2-5
CDR3 DNA: TGTGCCAGCAGCCGTCGACTAGCGGGAGAGACCCAGTACTTC
CDR3 protein: CASSRRLAGETQYF

CDR3 length: 15
V gene: TRBV11-3
clone size: many
D gene: TRBD2
J gene: TRBJ2-7
CDR3 DNA: TGTGCCAGCAGCCCCTCACTGGCGGGAGGGACCGAGCAGTACTTC
CDR3 protein: CASSPSLAGGTEQYF

CDR3 length: 13
V gene: TRBV18
clone size: .
D gene: .
J gene: TRBJ2-2
CDR3 DNA: TGTGCCAGCTCATCACAGGGTGGCGGGGAGCTGTTTTTT
CDR3 protein: CASSSQGGGELFF

CDR3 length: 14
V gene: TRBV30
clone size: .
D gene: TRBD1
J gene: TRBJ1-2
CDR3 DNA: TGTGCCTGGAGTGTCCCCGGGACAGGGTCTGGCTACACCTTC
CDR3 protein: CAWSVPGTGSGYTF

CDR3 length: 15
V gene: TRBV2
clone size: .
D gene: .
J gene: TRBJ2-3
CDR3 DNA: TGTGCCAGCAGTGAGTTCCTCCTCAGCGCAGATACGCAGTATTTT
CDR3 protein: CASSEFLLSADTQYF

CDR3 length: 16
V gene: TRBV18
clone size: .
D gene: TRBD1
J gene: TRBJ2-5
CDR3 DNA: TGTGCCAGCTCACCAATTGCGGGACAGGGAGGAGAGACCCAGTACTTC
CDR3 protein: CASSPIAGQGGETQYF

CDR3 length: 13
V gene: TRBV12-3/TRBV12-4
clone size: .
D gene: TRBD1
J gene: TRBJ1-5
CDR3 DNA: TGTGCCAGCAGGGACAGGGAATATCAGCCCCAGCATTTT
CDR3 protein: CASRDREYQPQHF

CDR3 length: 13
V gene: TRBV7-3
clone size: .
D gene: .
J gene: TRBJ2-7
CDR3 DNA: TGTGCCAGCAGCCTCGACAGGTCCTACGAGCAGTACTTC
CDR3 protein: CASSLDRSYEQYF

CDR3 length: 13
V gene: TRBV4-1
clone size: .
D gene: .
J gene: TRBJ2-7
CDR3 DNA: TGCGCCAGCAGCCAAGATGGAACGAGGGAGCAGTACTTC
CDR3 protein: CASSQDGTREQYF

CDR3 length: 20
V gene: TRBV4-2
clone size: .
D gene: TRBD2
J gene: TRBJ2-1
CDR3 DNA: TGTGCCAGCAGCCAAGTAAGTGGTAGCGGGAGGTTAGTCAGTCGCAATGAGCAGTTCTTC
CDR3 protein: CASSQVSGSGRLVSRNEQFF

CDR3 length: 11
V gene: TRBV20-1
clone size: .
D gene: .
J gene: TRBJ2-3
CDR3 DNA: TGCAGTGTACAGGGTGGCGATACGCAGTATTTT
CDR3 protein: CSVQGGDTQYF

CDR3 length: 15
V gene: TRBV7-7
clone size: once
D gene: .
J gene: TRBJ2-7
CDR3 DNA: TGTGCTAGCAGCTTAGCGAGGGGGGGCTCCTACGAGCAGTACTTC
CDR3 protein: CASSLARGGSYEQYF